Detailed here is one T cell receptor beta chain. Its matching antigen is unknown. This entry comes from a study of T cells in tumors after PD-1 blockade. Study information: Daily vismodegib 150 mg continued in a subset of anti-PD-1-treated patients. Blood samples averaged around 100,000 templates (range roughly 22,000-260,000) and 36,536 unique clonotypes. Study observations and caveats: Around two fifths of tumor TCR clonotypes were also found in blood.

Germline V gene sequence: CDR1 SEHNR, CDR2 FQNEAQ (reference sequence). Trimming stripped 6 bases from V and 0 bases from J, with 10 bases between. The CDR3 consists of 14 residues. Clones were read by immunoSEQ multiplex PCR, and TCRdb kept only the in-frame ones, dropping some. The sample comprises almost 35,000 clones, 73% of which are singletons, and around 40% rests with the top ten. The chain joins TRBV7-9 to TRBJ2-3; tentatively, D is TRBD1 (6 bases). Sequenced material: PBMCs, taken after anti-PD-1 treatment. The TCR comes from a human donor with basal cell carcinoma. Written as DNA, the CDR3 is TGTGCCAGCAGTGAGCAGGGGAGCACAGATACGCAGTATTTT. Its translation is CASSEQGSTDTQYF.